Listed below are T cell receptor beta chains from one sample, sequenced in a study of Graves' ophthalmopathy and Graves' hyperthyroidism. TCRdb redid the calling of the multiplex PCR reads with MiXCR, one entry per CDR3 protein. The repertoire holds under 800,000 distinct CDR3 sequences, with around a fifth as singletons. The sequenced material came from peripheral blood. These receptors all come from a woman younger than 30 with stable Graves' hyperthyroidism. Some clones in this sample may be carry-over from other donors' samples. The CDR3 runs from the conserved cysteine through the conserved F or W. Fields, in order: D gene, J gene, CDR3 length, clone size, V gene, CDR3 DNA, CDR3 protein. The D gene is left open where the match is weak. Expanded clones are given a class, and other clones once, few, many or no size at all.

>-|TRBJ1-5|13|many|TRBV6-1
TGTGCCAGCAGGTTCACGGAGCATCAGCCCCAGCATTTT
CASRFTEHQPQHF
>-|TRBJ1-2|12|many|TRBV30
TGTGCCTGGAGTGTACTGGTGGGGGGCTACACCTTC
CAWSVLVGGYTF
>TRBD2|TRBJ2-5|16|-|TRBV12-3/TRBV12-4
TGTGCCAGCAGTTCAAAGCGGGGGGGCCTTATAGAGACCCAGTACTTC
CASSSKRGGLIETQYF
>-|TRBJ2-5|13|many|TRBV7-9
TGCGCCAGCAGCCTAGGACTGAAAGAGACCCAGTACTTC
CASSLGLKETQYF
>-|TRBJ2-7|15|many|TRBV11-2
TGTGCCAGCAGTCCGTTTGGGCGCAATTCCTACGAGCAGTACTTC
CASSPFGRNSYEQYF
>-|TRBJ1-2|14|many|TRBV20-1
TGCAGTGCCGCCCCTGGACAGTCCTACTATGGCTACACCTTC
CSAAPGQSYYGYTF
>-|TRBJ1-2|12|many|TRBV29-1
TGCAGCGTTGAAGACGGTGGGTATGGCTACACCTTC
CSVEDGGYGYTF
>-|TRBJ1-1|13|many|TRBV19
TGTGCCAGTAGTATGACCCAGGAAACTGAAGCTTTCTTT
CASSMTQETEAFF
>-|TRBJ1-6|16|many|TRBV19
TGTGCCAGTAGTGACAGGACCGGCAGCTATAATTCACCCCTCCACTTT
CASSDRTGSYNSPLHF
>TRBD1|TRBJ1-5|14|many|TRBV7-2
TGTGCCAGCAGCTTGGGACAGGGGATTCAGCCCCAGCATTTT
CASSLGQGIQPQHF
>-|TRBJ1-2|17|few|TRBV6-1
TGTGCCAGCAGTGGTTGGGGACCAACGCTCCCTAACTATGGCTACACCTTC
CASSGWGPTLPNYGYTF
>TRBD1|TRBJ2-2|14|many|TRBV6-5
TGTGCCAGCAGTTATGGGACAGGCACCGGGGAGCTGTTTTTT
CASSYGTGTGELFF
>-|TRBJ1-5|14|many|TRBV20-1
TGCAGTGCTAATGCGGGACCAACAGATCAGCCCCAGCATTTT
CSANAGPTDQPQHF
>-|TRBJ2-7|16|many|TRBV11-2
TGTGCCAGCAGCCCCCTTAGTCGGGCGGGGTCCTACGAGCAGTACTTC
CASSPLSRAGSYEQYF
>-|TRBJ2-7|14|few|TRBV7-9
TGTGCCAGCAGCCCCGACAGCTTTCTCTACGAGCAGTACTTC
CASSPDSFLYEQYF
>TRBD1|TRBJ2-7|13|many|TRBV28
TGTGCCAGCAGTCTCGGGACAGGGGAAGAGCAGTACTTC
CASSLGTGEEQYF
>-|TRBJ1-5|14|-|TRBV7-8
TGTGCCAGCAGCTTACTGCCCCTTCCCGGGCCCCAGCATTTT
CASSLLPLPGPQHF
>TRBD1|TRBJ2-5|16|many|TRBV6-5
TGTGCCAGCAGTTCCGCCGGGACAGGGCGGCAAGAGACCCAGTACTTC
CASSSAGTGRQETQYF
>TRBD2|TRBJ2-7|14|-|TRBV20-1
TGCAGTGCTAGAGAGACTAGCGGGTTCTACGAGCAGTACTTC
CSARETSGFYEQYF
>TRBD1|TRBJ2-7|15|-|TRBV27
TGTGCCAGCAGTTACGGACAGGGATGGAACTACGAGCAGTACTTC
CASSYGQGWNYEQYF
>TRBD2|TRBJ2-7|13|many|TRBV5-1
TGCGCCAGCAGCCGGGGACTAGCGGGGGAGCAGTACTTC
CASSRGLAGEQYF
>TRBD1|TRBJ1-2|13|-|TRBV28
TGTGCCAGCAGTTCCGCGGACAGGGAAGGCTACACCTTC
CASSSADREGYTF
>-|TRBJ2-7|13|-|TRBV20-1
TGCAGTGCTTCCTTAGCGCCAGAGGGGGAGCAGTACTTC
CSASLAPEGEQYF
>-|TRBJ2-7|18|-|TRBV11-2
TGTGCCAGCAGCTTAGGGAAACCGGGACCCACATCAGGATACGAGCAGTACTTC
CASSLGKPGPTSGYEQYF
>-|TRBJ2-7|14|many|TRBV18
TGTGCCAGCTCACCGGTTCAGGCGAACTACGAGCAGTACTTC
CASSPVQANYEQYF
>-|TRBJ1-2|16|few|TRBV2
TGTGCCAGCAAGGAGAGTAGCCCCAGTATCTCTTTTGGCTACACCTTC
CASKESSPSISFGYTF
>TRBD1|TRBJ2-7|15|-|TRBV4-1
TGCGCCAGCAGCCAAGTCGGGACAGGGGGGCACGAGCAGTACTTC
CASSQVGTGGHEQYF
>TRBD2|TRBJ2-7|13|many|TRBV20-1
TGCAGTATTATAGCGGGGGGGGACTACGAGCAGTACTTC
CSIIAGGDYEQYF
>-|TRBJ1-2|16|-|TRBV11-1
TGTGCCAGCAGCTTATCGCTGGGGCAGGGCGGATATGGCTACACCTTC
CASSLSLGQGGYGYTF
>TRBD1|TRBJ2-7|16|many|TRBV6-5
TGTGCCAGCAGTTACTGGGACAGGGCCGGATCCTACGAGCAGTACTTC
CASSYWDRAGSYEQYF
>-|TRBJ2-7|14|-|TRBV11-2
TGTGCCAGCAGCCTTGGGGCTGGCCACTACGAGCAGTACTTC
CASSLGAGHYEQYF
>-|TRBJ1-1|14|many|TRBV12-3/TRBV12-4
TGTGCCAGCAGGGAACAGGGCATGAACACTGAAGCTTTCTTT
CASREQGMNTEAFF
>-|TRBJ1-5|13|many|TRBV6-1
TGTGCCAGCAGAGAATATAGCAATCAGCCCCAGCATTTT
CASREYSNQPQHF
>-|TRBJ2-7|11|many|TRBV7-9
TGTGCCAGCAGCGTGGATTGGGAGCAGTACTTC
CASSVDWEQYF
>-|TRBJ1-2|16|few|TRBV3-1
TGTGCCAGCAGCCCCCGCGTGGGCATATTTAACTATGGCTACACCTTC
CASSPRVGIFNYGYTF
>TRBD1|TRBJ1-5|16|many|TRBV15
TGTGCCACCAGCCCCTCCGGCACAGGGGGGATTCAGCCCCAGCATTTT
CATSPSGTGGIQPQHF
>-|TRBJ2-7|15|many|TRBV7-8
TGTGCCAGCAGCTTGACCCCCGGGATTTCTCACGAGCAGTACTTC
CASSLTPGISHEQYF
>-|TRBJ1-1|13|many|TRBV25-1
TGTGCCAGCAGTGACTCGACAGTTACTGAAGCTTTCTTT
CASSDSTVTEAFF
>TRBD1|TRBJ1-5|13|many|TRBV20-1
TGCAGTGCACCTACAGGGGTCAATCAGCCCCAGCATTTT
CSAPTGVNQPQHF
>-|TRBJ1-5|13|-|TRBV19
TGTGCCAGTAGTTCCAGGTTGAATCAGCCCCAGCAGTTT
CASSSRLNQPQQF
>-|TRBJ1-1|19|many|TRBV6-7
TGTGCCAGCAGTTACTCACCGACTGACGACGTGTCAGAGGACACTGAAGCTTTCTTT
CASSYSPTDDVSEDTEAFF
>-|TRBJ2-4|13|few|TRBV6-2/TRBV6-3
TGTGCCAGCAGTTACGAGCTCCCGGGCATTCAGTACTTC
CASSYELPGIQYF
>TRBD1|TRBJ1-6|15|-|TRBV18
TGTGCCAGCTCACCTTCGACAGGGGGCAATTCACACCTCCACTTT
CASSPSTGGNSHLHF
>-|TRBJ2-2|14|many|TRBV20-1
TGCAGTGCTAGTAAACTAGGGTGGGCCGGGGAGCTGTTTTTT
CSASKLGWAGELFF
>-|TRBJ1-2|15|many|TRBV6-1
TGTGCCAGCAGTCCCTACCGGGACACTAACTATGGCTACACCTTC
CASSPYRDTNYGYTF